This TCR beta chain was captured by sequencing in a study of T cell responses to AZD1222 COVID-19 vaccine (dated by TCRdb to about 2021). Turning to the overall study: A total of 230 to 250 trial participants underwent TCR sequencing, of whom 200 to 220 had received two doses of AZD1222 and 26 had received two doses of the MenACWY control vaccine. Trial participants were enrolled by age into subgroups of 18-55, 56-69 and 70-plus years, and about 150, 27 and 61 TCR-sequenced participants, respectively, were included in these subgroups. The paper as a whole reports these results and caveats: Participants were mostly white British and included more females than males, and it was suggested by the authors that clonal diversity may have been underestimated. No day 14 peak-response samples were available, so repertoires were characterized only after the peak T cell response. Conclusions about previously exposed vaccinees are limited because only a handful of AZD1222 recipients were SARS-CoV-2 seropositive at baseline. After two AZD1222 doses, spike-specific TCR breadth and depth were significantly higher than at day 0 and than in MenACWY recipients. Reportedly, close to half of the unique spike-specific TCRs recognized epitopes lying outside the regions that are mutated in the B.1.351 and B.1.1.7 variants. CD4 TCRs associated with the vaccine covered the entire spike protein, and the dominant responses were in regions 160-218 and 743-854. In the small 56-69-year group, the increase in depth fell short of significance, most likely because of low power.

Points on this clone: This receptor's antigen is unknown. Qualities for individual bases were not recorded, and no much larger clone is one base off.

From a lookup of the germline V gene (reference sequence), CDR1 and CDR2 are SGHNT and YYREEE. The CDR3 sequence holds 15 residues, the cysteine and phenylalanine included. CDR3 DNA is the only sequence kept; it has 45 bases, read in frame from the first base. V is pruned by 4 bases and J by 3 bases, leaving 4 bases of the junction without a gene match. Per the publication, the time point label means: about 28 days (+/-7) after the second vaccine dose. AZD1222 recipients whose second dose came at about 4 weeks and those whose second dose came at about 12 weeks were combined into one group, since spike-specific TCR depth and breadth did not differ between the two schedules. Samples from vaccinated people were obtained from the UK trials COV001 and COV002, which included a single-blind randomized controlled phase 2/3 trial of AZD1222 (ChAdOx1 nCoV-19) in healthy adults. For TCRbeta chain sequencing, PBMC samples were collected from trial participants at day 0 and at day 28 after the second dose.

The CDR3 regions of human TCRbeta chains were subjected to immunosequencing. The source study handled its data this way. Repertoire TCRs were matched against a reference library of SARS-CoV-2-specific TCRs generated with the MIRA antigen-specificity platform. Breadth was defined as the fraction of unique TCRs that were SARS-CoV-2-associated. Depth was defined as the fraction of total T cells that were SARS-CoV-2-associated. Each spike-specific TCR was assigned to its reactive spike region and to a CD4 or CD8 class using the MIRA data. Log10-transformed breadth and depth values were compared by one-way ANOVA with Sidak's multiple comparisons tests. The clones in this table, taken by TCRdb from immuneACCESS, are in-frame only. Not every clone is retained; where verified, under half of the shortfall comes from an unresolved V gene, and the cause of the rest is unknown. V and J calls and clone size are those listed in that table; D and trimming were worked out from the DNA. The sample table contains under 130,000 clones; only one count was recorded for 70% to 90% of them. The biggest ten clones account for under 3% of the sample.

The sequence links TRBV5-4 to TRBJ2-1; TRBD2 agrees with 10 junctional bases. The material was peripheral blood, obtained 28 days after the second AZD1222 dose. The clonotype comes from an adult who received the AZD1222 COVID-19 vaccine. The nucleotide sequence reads TGTGCCAGCAGCATCGGACTAGCGGTCTACAATGAGCAGTTCTTC. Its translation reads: CASSIGLAVYNEQFF.